Presented here are 32 T cell receptor beta chains from one specimen sequenced in a study of OX40 agonist ivuxolimab in advanced cancers. Clones were read by immunoSEQ multiplex PCR, and TCRdb kept only the in-frame ones, dropping some. In the table there are tens of thousands of clones, 90% to 95% of which are singletons. The specimen was CD4+ or CD8+ T cells sorted from blood, collected in a trial of the OX40 agonist ivuxolimab. The receptors originated from an adult with an advanced solid tumor such as melanoma, head and neck, liver or kidney cancer.

The rearrangement joins TRBV6-1 to TRBJ2-1; 7 bases align to TRBD2. Losses at the gene ends were 4 bases for V and 0 bases for J; bases not matched to a gene: 6. The CDR3 extends over 16 amino acids. Germline values: CDR1 MNHNS, CDR2 SASEGT. The CDR3 DNA sequence: TGTGCCAGCAGTGGCCCGCTAGCGGCCTCCTACAATGAGCAGTTCTTC. It codes for CASSGPLAASYNEQFF.

The chain has TRBV4-1 and TRBJ2-7, with 7 bases fitting TRBD1. V trimming: 3 bases; J trimming: 6 bases; junction bases outside the gene matches: 2. This CDR3 spans 12 amino acids. CDR1 is MGHRA, CDR2 YSYEKL, per germline. Here the CDR3 DNA reads TGCGCCAGCAGCCATAACAGGGGCGAGCAGTACTTC. It is translated as CASSHNRGEQYF.

The rearrangement joins TRBV7-3 to TRBJ2-7, with 11 bases identical to TRBD1. V lost 2 bases to trimming and J lost 4 bases; unmatched junction nucleotides: 4. The length of the CDR3 is 15 residues. The germline CDR1 and CDR2 sequences are SGHTA and FQGTGA. DNA for the CDR3: TGTGCCAGCAGCTTAGGACAGGGGGCGGGGTACGAGCAGTACTTC. The encoded protein is CASSLGQGAGYEQYF.

The chain recombines TRBV5-1 with TRBJ2-4; D ambiguous. V gave up 1 base and J gave up 7 bases, with 9 bases separating them. The CDR3 extends over 13 amino acids. Germline V lookup: CDR1 SGHRS, CDR2 YFSETQ. CDR3 in amino acids: CASSLSQNNIQYF. The CDR3 DNA sequence: TGCGCCAGCAGCTTGAGTCAGAACAACATTCAGTACTTC.

The chain recombines TRBV5-6 with TRBJ1-6; 8 bases match TRBD1. This CDR3 has 14 residues. CDR1 SGHDT and CDR2 YYEEEE come from the germline V gene. The junction had 4 bases not matched to a gene; V was cut back by 2 bases and J by 9 bases. The CDR3 coding sequence is TGTGCCAGCAGCTTAGGACAGGGTGGTTCACCCCTCCACTTT. This encodes CASSLGQGGSPLHF. The whole variable domain, remainder taken from reference TRBV5-6 and TRBJ1-6, is DAGVTQSPTHLIKTRGQQVTLRCSPKSGHDTVSWYQQALGQGPQFIFQYYEEEERQRGNFPDRFSGHQFPNYSSELNVNALLLGDSALYLCASSLGQGGSPLHFGNGTRLTVT.

This chain joins TRBV14 and TRBJ2-7, with D uncertain. Trimming pared 2 bases from V and 0 bases from J, leaving 14 bases between. The CDR3 spans 16 residues. Germline lookup yields CDR1 SGHDN and CDR2 FVKESK. The CDR3 DNA reads as TGTGCCAGCAGCCAACTTGAGGCAGGTCGCTCCTACGAGCAGTACTTC. Translating it yields CASSQLEAGRSYEQYF.

The chain carries TRBV4-1 and TRBJ2-3; weak D call: TRBD2 (7 bases). Looked up from germline, CDR1 is MGHRA and CDR2 is YSYEKL. V lost 0 bases and J lost 2, with 18 bases in between. The CDR3 is 18 residues long. The CDR3, as DNA: TGCGCCAGCAGCCAAGAACTACCTGGGGGGGGGCTCACAGATACGCAGTATTTT. The encoded protein is CASSQELPGGGLTDTQYF.

The chain joins TRBV6-5 to TRBJ2-7; possible D gene TRBD2, 6 bases. Per the germline V gene, CDR1 is MNHEY and CDR2 is SVGAGI. Trimming pared 8 bases from V and 4 bases from J, leaving 15 bases between. This CDR3 has 13 amino acids. The CDR3 is CASGPASAYEQYF. As DNA, the CDR3 is TGTGCCAGCGGTCCGGCTAGCGCGTACGAGCAGTACTTC.

This chain connects TRBV5-6 to TRBJ2-1; D gene unclear. The CDR3 extends over 13 amino acids. Trimming stripped 0 bases from V and 7 bases from J, with 8 bases between. CDR1 SGHDT and CDR2 YYEEEE come from the germline V gene. CDR3 nucleotide sequence: TGTGCCAGCAGCTTGGATAGGGTAAATGAGCAGTTCTTC. This gives the protein CASSLDRVNEQFF.

The chain uses TRBV5-4 and TRBJ2-1, with 10 bases lining up with TRBD2. The junction had 10 bases not matched to a gene; V was cut back by 4 bases and J by 9 bases. CDR3 length: 15 amino acids. CDR1 SGHNT and CDR2 YYREEE come from the germline V gene (reference sequence). CDR3 in amino acids: CASSRSTSGSGEQFF. The CDR3 coding sequence is TGTGCCAGCAGCCGTTCGACTAGCGGGTCGGGTGAGCAGTTCTTC.

V gene TRBV7-9 combines with J gene TRBJ2-5; D perhaps matches TRBD2 (6 bases). V was cut by 3 bases and J by 2 bases, with 16 bases left in between. This CDR3 has 16 amino acids. Germline V gene sequence: CDR1 SEHNR, CDR2 FQNEAQ (reference sequence). The CDR3 protein is CASSLFGGRVQETQYF. Here the CDR3 DNA reads TGTGCCAGCAGCTTGTTTGGGGGGAGAGTTCAAGAGACCCAGTACTTC.

V and J are TRBV27 and TRBJ2-2; no reliable D call. The V end was cut by 1 base, the J end by 2 bases, with 5 bases between. The length of the CDR3 is 14 residues. Germline V gene data show CDR1 as MNHEY and CDR2 as SMNVEV (reference sequence). The CDR3 bases are TGTGCCAGCAGTTTATATGGAAACACCGGGGAGCTGTTTTTT. Its translation is CASSLYGNTGELFF.

The chain employs TRBV4-1 and TRBJ1-1, with D maybe TRBD1 (5 bases). V was cut by 6 bases and J by 5 bases, with 10 bases left in between. From germline, CDR1 is MGHRA and CDR2 YSYEKL. This CDR3 contains 12 residues. CDR3 sequence reads: CASSWGGTEAFF. CDR3 nucleotides: TGCGCCAGCAGTTGGGGGGGGACTGAAGCTTTCTTT.

CDR3 region: CASSVVVGTRNTGELFF. For the CDR3, the DNA is TGTGCCAGCAGCGTAGTAGTAGGGACACGTAACACCGGGGAGCTGTTTTTT. The chain is built from TRBV9 and TRBJ2-2; D might be TRBD1 (6 bases). The CDR3 spans 17 residues. Germline assignment: CDR1 SGDLS and CDR2 YYNGEE. Deletions cut 0 bases from V and 2 bases from J, with 14 bases between. The complete variable domain, with remaining parts taken from reference TRBV9 and TRBJ2-2, reads DSGVTQTPKHLITATGQRVTLRCSPRSGDLSVYWYQQSLDQGLQFLIQYYNGEERAKGNILERFSAQQFPDLHSELNLSSLELGDSALYFCASSVVVGTRNTGELFFGEGSRLTVL.

V gene TRBV9 combines with J gene TRBJ2-7, with no clear D. This CDR3 has 15 residues. V was pared by 0 bases and J by 0 bases, with 10 bases between. The V gene's germline CDR1 is SGDLS and CDR2 YYNGEE. DNA for the CDR3: TGTGCCAGCAGCGTAGCTGGAGTAAGCTCCTACGAGCAGTACTTC. This encodes CASSVAGVSSYEQYF.

J is TRBJ2-7 and V is TRBV7-6; 8 positions agree with TRBD2. The CDR3 sequence is 13 residues long. The V gene's germline CDR1 is SGHVS and CDR2 FNYEAQ. V was pared by 5 bases and J by 7 bases, with 7 bases of the junction left unmatched. The CDR3 DNA is TGTGCCAGCAGCCCATCGGGGGGGTCGGAGCAGTACTTC. Its translation: CASSPSGGSEQYF.

V and J are TRBV7-2 and TRBJ1-4; D is ambiguous. The V gene's germline CDR1 is SGHTA and CDR2 FQGNSA. Trimming removed 2 bases at V and 8 bases at J, with 12 bases between. There are 14 residues in the CDR3. CDR3 DNA: TGTGCCAGCAGCTTATGGCAGGTGGGCGAAAAACTGTTTTTT. Translated: CASSLWQVGEKLFF.

This clone was seen a handful of times. The chain uses TRBV9 and TRBJ1-1; D uncertain. Trimming stripped 6 bases from V and 5 bases from J, with 14 bases between. There are 13 residues in the CDR3. Germline V gene lookup returns CDR1 SGDLS and CDR2 YYNGEE. The CDR3 region is CASISVGGTEAFF. As DNA, the CDR3 is TGTGCCAGCATCTCAGTGGGAGGGACTGAAGCTTTCTTT.

This rearrangement joins TRBV7-9 to TRBJ1-1; TRBD1 agrees at 9 bases. The CDR3 has 16 amino acids. Germline-derived CDR1 and CDR2 are SEHNR and FQNEAQ (reference sequence). Unmatched junction bases numbered 6, after V lost 0 bases and J lost 4 bases. The CDR3 here is CASSLAGTGTGTEAFF. CDR3 bases: TGTGCCAGCAGCTTAGCGGGGACAGGGACGGGCACTGAAGCTTTCTTT.

The chain couples TRBV6-1 to TRBJ2-6, with no clear D. The V gene lost 0 bases and the J gene lost 2 bases, with 11 bases spanning the gap. CDR3 size: 17 residues. Germline CDR1 is MNHNS and CDR2 is SASEGT. CDR3 nucleotide sequence: TGTGCCAGCAGTGAAGCTCCCGGGTTTACTGGGGCCAACGTCCTGACTTTC. This codes for CASSEAPGFTGANVLTF.

This chain uses TRBV14 with TRBJ2-7; either TRBD1 or TRBD2 may supply D (6 bases each). Between the trimmed V and J ends, which lost 0 bases and 13 bases, there was a span of 19 bases. Germline-derived CDR1 and CDR2 are SGHDN and FVKESK. This CDR3 spans 14 amino acids. The CDR3 coding sequence is TGTGCCAGCAGCCAAGAATGGGCCGGGGGCCTACCATACTTC. Its protein is CASSQEWAGGLPYF.

V is TRBV7-2 and J is TRBJ2-1, with TRBD2 identical over 8 bases. The germline V gene encodes CDR1 SGHTA and CDR2 FQGNSA. The V gene end was trimmed by 4 bases and the J gene end by 4 bases; junction bases not matched to a gene: 12. The CDR3 runs to 17 residues. CDR3 nucleotides: TGTGCCAGCAGCTCTCTACAGCGGGAGATGAGGTACAATGAGCAGTTCTTC. Translation gives CASSSLQREMRYNEQFF.

The V and J genes are TRBV5-1 and TRBJ2-7; 8 bases are a match to TRBD1. This CDR3 contains 13 residues. Germline CDR1 and CDR2: SGHRS and YFSETQ. The V segment lost 3 bases and the J segment 6 bases; nucleotides outside the gene matches: 5. The DNA for the CDR3 is TGCGCCAGCAGCTGGAGGGGACAGGCCGAGCAGTACTTC. Amino acid sequence: CASSWRGQAEQYF.

The V and J genes are TRBV6-5 and TRBJ1-5; D call uncertain. Germline V gene data show CDR1 as MNHEY and CDR2 as SVGAGI. There are 15 residues in the CDR3. With 3 bases removed from V and 4 bases from J, the gap between germline ends came to 13 bases. CDR3 nucleotide sequence: TGTGCCAGCAGTTATCCGGGGATGGCTAATCAGCCCCAGCATTTT. Protein sequence: CASSYPGMANQPQHF.

CDR3 sequence: CASSGAGEKLFF. CDR3 nucleotides: TGTGCCAGCAGCGGGGCCGGAGAAAAACTGTTTTTT. This chain uses TRBV11-2 with TRBJ1-4; a possible D gene is TRBD1 (5 bases). The germline CDR1 and CDR2 sequences are SGHAT and FQNNGV. V lost 5 bases, J lost 8 bases, and 9 bases lay in between. The CDR3 sequence is 12 residues long.

The chain recombines TRBV19 with TRBJ1-1; perhaps TRBD1 as D (6 bases). Trimming took 5 bases from V and 1 from J, leaving 8 bases between them. Germline CDR1 and CDR2: LNHDA and SQIVND (reference sequence). The CDR3 is 13 amino acids. CDR3 coding DNA: TGTGCCAGTAGTGAGGACAGGAACACTGAAGCTTTCTTT. Protein product: CASSEDRNTEAFF.

The V call is TRBV27, the J call TRBJ2-1; TRBD2 might be the D (5 bases). V was pared by 3 bases and J by 3 bases, with 15 bases between. CDR3 length equals 16 residues. Looked up from germline, CDR1 is MNHEY and CDR2 is SMNVEV (reference sequence). The CDR3: CASSFSTREYYNEQFF. Here the CDR3 DNA reads TGTGCCAGCAGTTTCAGTACGAGGGAGTACTACAATGAGCAGTTCTTC.

The rearrangement uses TRBV5-8 and TRBJ2-5; D possibly corresponds to TRBD1 (5 bases). This CDR3 is built from 14 residues. Germline V gene sequence: CDR1 SGHTS, CDR2 YDEGEE. V was clipped by 0 bases and J by 4 bases, with 10 bases between them. The CDR3 sequence: CASSLAGHGETQYF. CDR3 coding DNA: TGTGCCAGCAGCTTGGCAGGACATGGAGAGACCCAGTACTTC.

The CDR3 reads CASSPMGVAGDNEQFF. The CDR3 DNA reads TGTGCCAGCAGCCCCATGGGGGTAGCGGGGGACAATGAGCAGTTCTTC. The chain recombines TRBV13 with TRBJ2-1, with 9 bases identical to TRBD2. V shed 5 bases, J shed 5 bases, and the junction held 10 bases outside the gene matches. Germline lookup yields CDR1 PRHDT and CDR2 FYEKMQ (reference sequence). The CDR3 runs to 16 residues.

Note on this clone: Within the sample, other DNA sequences also encode this same CDR3. The chain combines TRBV5-8 with TRBJ2-5; no clear D. CDR1 and CDR2 (germline): SGHTS, YDEGEE. The CDR3 is 13 residues long. Trimming removed 1 base from V and 5 bases from J, with 9 bases in between. The DNA of the CDR3 is TGTGCCAGCAGCTTGCTGGCCGGGGAGACCCAGTACTTC. Protein sequence: CASSLLAGETQYF.

This clone showed up just once. The chain carries TRBV7-9 and TRBJ1-1; tentatively, D is TRBD1 (5 bases). This CDR3 spans 16 amino acids. CDR1 is SEHNR, CDR2 FQNEAQ, per germline (reference sequence). Between the trimmed V and J ends, which lost 5 bases and 7 bases, there was a span of 23 bases. The CDR3 coding sequence is TGTGCCAGCAGCGACCCCATCCCGGGACCCGGTTTTGAAGCTTTCTTT. As protein: CASSDPIPGPGFEAFF.

This chain connects TRBV4-1 to TRBJ2-7; tentative D call: TRBD2 (6 bases). Trimming took 0 bases from V and 3 from J, leaving 9 bases between them. The CDR3 is made up of 14 amino acids. From germline, CDR1 is MGHRA and CDR2 YSYEKL. The CDR3 is CASSQDWRGYEQYF. The CDR3 DNA is TGCGCCAGCAGCCAAGATTGGAGGGGCTACGAGCAGTACTTC.